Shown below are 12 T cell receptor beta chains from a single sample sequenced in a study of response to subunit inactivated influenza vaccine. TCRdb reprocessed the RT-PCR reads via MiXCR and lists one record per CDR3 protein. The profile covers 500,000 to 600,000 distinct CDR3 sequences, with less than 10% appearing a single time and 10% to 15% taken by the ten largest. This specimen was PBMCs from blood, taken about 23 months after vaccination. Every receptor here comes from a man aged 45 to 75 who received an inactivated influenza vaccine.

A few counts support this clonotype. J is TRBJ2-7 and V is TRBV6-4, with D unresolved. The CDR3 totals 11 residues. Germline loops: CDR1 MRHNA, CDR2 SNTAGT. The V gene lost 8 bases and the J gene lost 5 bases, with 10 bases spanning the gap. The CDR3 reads CASPGRNEQYF. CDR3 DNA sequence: TGTGCCAGCCCAGGTAGAAACGAGCAGTACTTC.

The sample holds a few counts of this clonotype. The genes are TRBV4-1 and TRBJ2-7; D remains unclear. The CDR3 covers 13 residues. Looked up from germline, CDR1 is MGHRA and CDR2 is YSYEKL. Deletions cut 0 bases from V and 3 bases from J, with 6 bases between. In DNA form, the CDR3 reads TGCGCCAGCAGCCAAGATTTGGTCTACGAGCAGTACTTC. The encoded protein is CASSQDLVYEQYF.

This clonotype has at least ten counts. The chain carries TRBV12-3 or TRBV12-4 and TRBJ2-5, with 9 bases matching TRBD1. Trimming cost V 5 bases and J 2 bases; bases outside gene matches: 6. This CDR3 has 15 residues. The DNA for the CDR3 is TGTGCCAGCAGTAGGGGACAGGGACGTCAAGAGACCCAGTACTTC. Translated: CASSRGQGRQETQYF.

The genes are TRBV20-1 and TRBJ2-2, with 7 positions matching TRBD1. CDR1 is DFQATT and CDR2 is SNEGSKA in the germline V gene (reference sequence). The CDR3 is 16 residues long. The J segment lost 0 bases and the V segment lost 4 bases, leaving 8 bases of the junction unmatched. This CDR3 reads CSAIELGQPNTGELFF. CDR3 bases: TGCAGTGCTATTGAATTGGGACAGCCGAACACCGGGGAGCTGTTTTTT.

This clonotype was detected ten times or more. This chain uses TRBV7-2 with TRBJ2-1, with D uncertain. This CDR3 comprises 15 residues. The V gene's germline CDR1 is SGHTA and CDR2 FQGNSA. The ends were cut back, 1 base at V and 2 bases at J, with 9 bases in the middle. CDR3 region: CASSLGGRTYNEQFF. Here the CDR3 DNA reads TGTGCCAGCAGCTTAGGAGGACGTACCTACAATGAGCAGTTCTTC.

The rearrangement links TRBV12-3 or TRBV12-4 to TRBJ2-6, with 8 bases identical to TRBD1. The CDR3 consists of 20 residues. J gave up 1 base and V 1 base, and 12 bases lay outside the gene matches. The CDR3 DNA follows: TGTGCCAGCAGTTTAGGGGTTGGTAGGACAGGGACGTCTGGGGCCAACGTCCTGACTTTC. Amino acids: CASSLGVGRTGTSGANVLTF.

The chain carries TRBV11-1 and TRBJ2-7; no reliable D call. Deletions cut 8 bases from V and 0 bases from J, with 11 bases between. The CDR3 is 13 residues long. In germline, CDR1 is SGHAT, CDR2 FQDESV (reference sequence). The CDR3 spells CASGPGRSYEQYF. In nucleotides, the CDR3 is TGTGCCAGCGGCCCCGGGCGCTCCTACGAGCAGTACTTC. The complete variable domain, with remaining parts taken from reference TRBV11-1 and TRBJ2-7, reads EAEVAQSPRYKITEKSQAVAFWCDPISGHATLYWYRQILGQGPELLVQFQDESVVDDSQLPKDRFSAERLKGVDSTLKIQPAELGDSAMYLCASGPGRSYEQYFGPGTRLTVT.

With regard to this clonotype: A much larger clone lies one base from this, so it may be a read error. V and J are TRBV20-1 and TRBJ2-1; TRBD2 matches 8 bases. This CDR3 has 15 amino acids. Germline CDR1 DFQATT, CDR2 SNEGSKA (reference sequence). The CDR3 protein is CSARPLSGSTYEKFF. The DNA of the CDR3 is TGCAGTGCTAGACCCCTGAGCGGGAGTACATATGAGAAGTTCTTC.

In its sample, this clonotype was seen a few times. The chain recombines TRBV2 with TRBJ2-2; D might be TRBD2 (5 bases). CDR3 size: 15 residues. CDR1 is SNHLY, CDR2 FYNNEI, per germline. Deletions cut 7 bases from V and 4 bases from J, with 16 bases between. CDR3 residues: CASIFRASPTGELFF. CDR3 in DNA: TGTGCCAGCATATTTAGGGCTAGCCCCACCGGGGAGCTGTTTTTT.

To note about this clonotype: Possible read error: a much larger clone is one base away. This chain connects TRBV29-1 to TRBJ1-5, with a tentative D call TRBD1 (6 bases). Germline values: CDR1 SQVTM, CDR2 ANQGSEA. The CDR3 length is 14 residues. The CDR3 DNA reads TGCAGGGTTCAGGGAGGGGGAGGCAATCAGCCCCAGCATTTT. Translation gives CRVQGGGGNQPQHF.

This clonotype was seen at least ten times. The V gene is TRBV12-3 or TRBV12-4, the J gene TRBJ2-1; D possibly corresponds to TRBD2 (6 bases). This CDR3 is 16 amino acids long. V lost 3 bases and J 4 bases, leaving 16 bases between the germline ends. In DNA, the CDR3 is TGTGCCAGCAGTTTGGGCGGGGCCGCTCGATACAATGAGCAGTTCTTC. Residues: CASSLGGAARYNEQFF.

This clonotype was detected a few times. CDR3 in DNA: TGTGCCAGCAGCCTTTCGGCGCGATCTGGAAACACCATATATTTT. It codes for CASSLSARSGNTIYF. This chain connects TRBV3-1 to TRBJ1-3; D not resolved. V was trimmed by 4 bases and J by 1 base, leaving 11 bases between them. There are 15 residues in the CDR3. Germline V gene sequence: CDR1 LGHDT, CDR2 YNNKEL (reference sequence).